Listed here are 12 T cell receptor beta chains from one sample, sequenced in a study of early T cells in non-severe SARS-CoV-2 infection. TCRdb re-called the 5' RACE reads with MiXCR, one entry per CDR3 protein. The table shows fewer than 80,000 distinct CDR3 sequences, with about 13% occurring only once. The sequencing input was whole blood. Receptors were obtained from an adult who was a healthcare worker with PCR-confirmed SARS-CoV-2 infection or an uninfected control (not recorded which).

The chain combines TRBV6-5 with TRBJ1-1; D remains unclear. The germline V and J ends were trimmed by 8 bases and 2 bases, with 18 bases remaining between them. Germline values: CDR1 MNHEY, CDR2 SVGAGI. There are 15 residues in the CDR3. CDR3 sequence reads: CASRTGRRENTEAFF. CDR3 DNA sequence: TGTGCCAGCCGCACCGGGAGGAGAGAAAACACTGAAGCTTTCTTT.

This clonotype came up a few times. The chain is built from TRBV29-1 and TRBJ1-3, with no clear D. The germline CDR1 and CDR2 sequences are SQVTM and ANQGSEA. CDR3 length equals 13 residues. V was pared by 4 bases and J by 0 bases, with 7 bases between. The CDR3 loop is CSVALHSGNTIYF. The CDR3 nucleotides read TGCAGCGTTGCCTTACACTCTGGAAACACCATATATTTT.

This clonotype appeared a few times. This chain uses TRBV2 with TRBJ1-2; D is unclear. Germline CDR1 SNHLY, CDR2 FYNNEI. The CDR3 is 12 residues long. The V and J ends lost 6 bases and 0 bases respectively, with 5 bases between them. The CDR3 region has the DNA TGTGCCAGCAGGACCACTAACTATGGCTACACCTTC. It yields the protein CASRTTNYGYTF.

A word on this clonotype: A much larger clonotype is one base distant, so this may be a read error. The J gene is TRBJ2-3, the V gene TRBV5-4; 9 bases agree with TRBD2. CDR1 SGHNT and CDR2 YYREEE come from the germline V gene (reference sequence). V shed 7 bases, J shed 6 bases, and the junction held 9 bases outside the gene matches. The CDR3 is 14 amino acids. The CDR3 bases are TGTGCCAGCGGTCTGGGACTAGCTTTGGATACGCAGTATTTT. Residues: CASGLGLALDTQYF.

The chain has TRBV7-9 and TRBJ2-7; D remains ambiguous. Trimming cost V 2 bases and J 0 bases, with 8 bases left between them. The CDR3 has 14 residues. CDR1 SEHNR and CDR2 FQNEAQ come from the germline V gene (reference sequence). CDR3 bases: TGTGCCAGCAGCTTAACGGGCAGCTCCTACGAGCAGTACTTC. Encoded protein: CASSLTGSSYEQYF.

The chain links TRBV12-3 or TRBV12-4 to TRBJ2-1, with 10 bases matching TRBD1. V dropped 5 bases and J dropped 4; count of bases not matched to a gene: 5. The CDR3 totals 15 residues. Here the CDR3 reads CASSTRDRGYNEQFF. CDR3 DNA sequence: TGTGCCAGCAGTACCCGGGACAGGGGATACAATGAGCAGTTCTTC.

The rearrangement uses TRBV6-4 and TRBJ2-2; no reliable D call. Trimming pared 0 bases from V and 5 bases from J, leaving 4 bases between. Germline V CDR1 and CDR2: MRHNA, SNTAGT. This CDR3 comprises 13 residues. The CDR3 spells CASSDSGTGELFF. As DNA, the CDR3 is TGTGCCAGCAGTGACTCAGGGACCGGGGAGCTGTTTTTT.

The chain uses TRBV7-2 and TRBJ2-3; tentatively, D is TRBD1 or TRBD2 (5 bases each). Per the germline V gene, CDR1 is SGHTA and CDR2 is FQGNSA. Between the trimmed V and J ends, which lost 5 bases and 0 bases, there was a span of 12 bases. This CDR3 spans 15 amino acids. CDR3 amino acids: CASSRGDSSTDTQYF. As DNA, the CDR3 is TGTGCCAGCAGCCGAGGGGATTCTAGCACAGATACGCAGTATTTT.

The sample holds many counts of this clonotype. V gene TRBV20-1 combines with J gene TRBJ1-1, with no clear D. Trimming took off 6 bases at V and 3 bases at J, with 11 bases between the two ends. Germline CDR1 is DFQATT and CDR2 is SNEGSKA (reference sequence). This CDR3 contains 12 residues. The CDR3: CSAQSSHTEAFF. Here the CDR3 DNA reads TGCAGTGCCCAGTCATCCCACACTGAAGCTTTCTTT.

This clonotype was detected a few times. This CDR3 is missing its conserved last phenylalanine or tryptophan, likely due to a read error. Because the CDR3's place on the DNA is in doubt, the DNA is left out and the CDR3 is given as listed by TCRdb. The chain recombines TRBV7-7 with TRBJ2-7; the D segment call TRBD2 is taken from the table without a DNA check. The CDR3 is 13 amino acids in total, end residues counted. The V gene's germline CDR1 is SSHAT and CDR2 FNYEAQ (reference sequence). CDR3 in amino acids: CASSLGASGSSTI.

This clonotype was seen ten or more times. The chain recombines TRBV6-2 or TRBV6-3 with TRBJ2-5; tentatively, D is TRBD2 (5 bases). In germline, CDR1 is MNHEY, CDR2 SVGEGT. V gave up 4 bases and J gave up 1 base, with 16 bases separating them. The CDR3 runs to 16 residues. This chain's CDR3 is CASSSANKGVQETQYF. In DNA form, the CDR3 reads TGTGCCAGCAGTTCAGCGAATAAGGGAGTCCAAGAGACCCAGTACTTC.

This clonotype was counted between two and nine times. The chain couples TRBV24-1 to TRBJ2-3; D unclear. The germline V and J ends were trimmed by 4 bases and 2 bases, with 6 bases remaining between them. Germline values: CDR1 KGHDR, CDR2 SFDVKD. CDR3 size: 13 residues. CDR3 nucleotides: TGTGCCACCAGTGAACCGGCCACAGATACGCAGTATTTT. Protein sequence: CATSEPATDTQYF.